Sequencing of this T cell receptor (beta chain) was carried out in a study of shared clonotypes between healthy human individuals. Study-wide context: Three plates each covered CD4 naive and memory; CD8 naive two, CD8 memory one.

The CDR3 runs 16 residues. The germline gives CDR1 MNHNS, CDR2 SASEGT. V lost 3 bases and J lost 4, with 18 bases in between. The CD4+ fraction was divided into a CD45RA+ naive subset and a CD45RA-negative memory subset. At deep level, the assay was performed. This table comes from immunoSEQ multiplex PCR, and its TCRdb copy is limited to in-frame clones, with some not included. The sample lists 2 million to 3 million clones; approximately 90% were seen once. The TCR was taken from a man aged 18-30 years in good health. The rearrangement joins TRBV6-1 to TRBJ1-2, with a weak D call TRBD1 (5 bases). Sequenced: naive CD4+ T cells sorted from blood. Stated subset: CD45RA+ positively selected. In DNA, the CDR3 is TGTGCCAGCAGTGATCTAATGGGGGGTCTGGGCTATGGCTACACCTTC. Its translation is CASSDLMGGLGYGYTF.